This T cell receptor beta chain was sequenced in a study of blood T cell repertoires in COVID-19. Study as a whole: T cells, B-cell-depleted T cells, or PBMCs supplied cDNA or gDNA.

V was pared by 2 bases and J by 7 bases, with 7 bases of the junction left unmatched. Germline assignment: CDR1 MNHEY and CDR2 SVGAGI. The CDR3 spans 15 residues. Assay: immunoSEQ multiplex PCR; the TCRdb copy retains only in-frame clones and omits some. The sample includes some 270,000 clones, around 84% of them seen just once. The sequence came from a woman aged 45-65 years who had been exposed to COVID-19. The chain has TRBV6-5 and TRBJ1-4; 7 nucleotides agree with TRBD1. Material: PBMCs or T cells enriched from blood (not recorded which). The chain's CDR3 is CASSYAGGSAEKLFF. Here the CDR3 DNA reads TGTGCCAGCAGTTACGCAGGGGGTTCCGCTGAAAAACTGTTTTTT.